Shown below are 7 T cell receptor beta chains from a single sample sequenced in a study of T cells in Graves' hyperthyroidism and ophthalmopathy. Amplified regions were TCR beta CDR3 sequences from RNA transcripts. In the first-round RT-PCR of the TCR CDR3, the HTBI primer set was used. TCRdb recomputed calls from the multiplex PCR reads with MiXCR, one row per CDR3 protein. This table holds around 600,000 distinct CDR3 sequences, approximately 15% found once. The sample comprised blood. All receptors come from a woman in her 40s with Graves' ophthalmopathy.

V and J are TRBV20-1 and TRBJ2-1, with D uncertain. The CDR3 has 14 amino acids. V was cut by 5 bases and J by 5 bases, with 16 bases left in between. CDR1 and CDR2 (germline): DFQATT, SNEGSKA (reference sequence). The CDR3 sequence: CSARNSGHNNEQFF. The CDR3 DNA is TGCAGTGCTCGGAATAGTGGGCACAACAATGAGCAGTTCTTC.

A word on this clonotype: Just one base apart from a much larger clone, this may be a read error. This chain connects TRBV6-2 or TRBV6-3 to TRBJ2-7; D assignment may be TRBD1 or TRBD2 (6 bases each). CDR1 MNHEY and CDR2 SVGEGT come from the germline V gene. The germline V and J ends were trimmed by 6 bases and 7 bases, with 25 bases remaining between them. The CDR3 has 16 residues. In DNA form, the CDR3 reads TGTGCCAGCAGCGAACCTCGCGGGACATCCGTTGGGGAGCAGTACTTC. Translating it yields CASSEPRGTSVGEQYF.

The V gene is TRBV6-1, the J gene TRBJ1-4; D uncertain. Trimming took off 3 bases at V and 4 bases at J, with 9 bases between the two ends. The CDR3 has 14 amino acids. Germline CDR1 reads MNHNS; CDR2 reads SASEGT. CDR3 residues: CASSEQQSNEKLFF. CDR3 nucleotide sequence: TGTGCCAGCAGTGAGCAACAGAGTAATGAAAAACTGTTTTTT.

This clonotype has only a few counts. This chain uses TRBV2 with TRBJ1-4; TRBD1 matches 7 bases. CDR1 is SNHLY and CDR2 is FYNNEI in the germline V gene. V was pared by 4 bases and J by 7 bases, with 9 bases of the junction left unmatched. The CDR3 length is 15 residues. CDR3 DNA sequence: TGTGCCAGCAGTGTTATGACAGGGAGGAGTGAAAAACTGTTTTTT. Encoded protein: CASSVMTGRSEKLFF.

V gene TRBV9 combines with J gene TRBJ2-1; 7 nucleotides line up with TRBD1. The junction had 2 bases not matched to a gene; V was cut back by 3 bases and J by 2 bases. CDR1 is SGDLS, CDR2 YYNGEE, per germline. This CDR3 has 14 residues. CDR3 in amino acids: CASSEGTAYNEQFF. The CDR3 bases are TGTGCCAGCAGCGAGGGGACAGCCTACAATGAGCAGTTCTTC.

This clonotype was picked up a small number of times. The chain is built from TRBV6-2 or TRBV6-3 and TRBJ1-5; the D is unclear. Germline V gene sequence: CDR1 MNHEY, CDR2 SVGEGT. Trimming removed 5 bases at V and 2 bases at J, with 10 bases between. There are 14 residues in the CDR3. The DNA for the CDR3 is TGTGCCAGCAGTCGTGAGCCTCGCAATCAGCCCCAGCATTTT. Residues: CASSREPRNQPQHF.

This clonotype was counted at least ten times. V usage is TRBV2 and J usage is TRBJ1-2; the D gene is possibly TRBD1 (5 bases). Germline CDR1 is SNHLY and CDR2 is FYNNEI. V lost 3 bases, J lost 7 bases, and 12 bases lay in between. CDR3 length: 13 residues. The CDR3 is CASSDPGLVGYTF. The CDR3, as DNA: TGTGCCAGCAGTGATCCAGGGCTGGTTGGCTACACCTTC.